This T cell receptor (beta chain) is drawn from a study of control samples from healthy donors and cancer patients. TCRdb's table, derived via immunoSEQ multiplex PCR, lists solely in-frame clones and lacks some. This repertoire shows more than 60,000 clones, around 87% found once; its top ten account for almost 6%. Per germline, CDR1 MDHEN and CDR2 SYDVKM. The CDR3 consists of 16 residues. V was trimmed by 0 bases and J by 7 bases, leaving 16 bases between them. The chain couples TRBV28 to TRBJ1-5; D perhaps matches TRBD1 (6 bases). Sequencing was done on a sample of PBMCs. The receptor comes from a man in his 60s with colorectal cancer. CDR3 sequence (DNA): TGTGCCAGCAGTTTATGGTATGGGGGGCGTGGGCAGCCCCAGCATTTT. The encoded protein is CASSLWYGGRGQPQHF. The full variable domain, completed using reference TRBV28 and TRBJ1-5, is DVKVTQSSRYLVKRTGEKVFLECVQDMDHENMFWYRQDPGLGLRLIYFSYDVKMKEKGDIPEGYSVSREKKERFSLILESASTNQTSMYLCASSLWYGGRGQPQHFGDGTRLSIL.